Below, 6 T cell receptor beta chains from the same sample are listed, as sequenced in a study of T cell changes during pregnancy in multiple sclerosis. Sequencing was performed with immunoSEQ multiplex PCR; in TCRdb, only in-frame clones are kept and a portion is missing. The table lists just under 80,000 clones, approximately 95% of them singletons. This sample comprised peripheral blood, obtained in the first trimester of pregnancy. The receptors come from a female donor with multiple sclerosis, enrolled in a pregnancy study.

The V call is TRBV7-2, the J call TRBJ1-4; the D gene is possibly TRBD1 (6 bases). V lost 1 base and J lost 8, with 14 bases in between. Germline V CDR1 and CDR2: SGHTA, FQGNSA. The CDR3 totals 15 residues. The CDR3 region has the DNA TGTGCCAGCAGCTTAGTTCGGGGGGCGGGCGAAAAACTGTTTTTT. It is translated as CASSLVRGAGEKLFF.

This clone was seen a few times. The V call is TRBV4-3, the J call TRBJ1-2, with D perhaps matching TRBD1 (5 bases). The CDR3 extends over 17 amino acids. Germline CDR1 LGHNA, CDR2 YSLEER. V gave up 0 bases and J gave up 4 bases, with 18 bases separating them. The CDR3 protein is CASSQDRFSGAFYGYTF. CDR3 in DNA: TGCGCCAGCAGCCAAGATCGTTTTTCTGGGGCCTTCTATGGCTACACCTTC.

The chain employs TRBV30 and TRBJ2-7; perhaps TRBD2 as D (6 bases). V was pared by 5 bases and J by 6 bases, with 20 bases between. Per germline, CDR1 GTSNPN and CDR2 SVGIG (reference sequence). This CDR3 comprises 14 residues. The CDR3: CAWAASSVGGEQYF. Here the CDR3 DNA reads TGTGCCTGGGCAGCCTCTAGCGTGGGCGGCGAGCAGTACTTC.

The chain carries TRBV27 and TRBJ1-5, with 8 bases aligning to TRBD1. The CDR3 extends over 14 amino acids. The V gene's germline CDR1 is MNHEY and CDR2 SMNVEV (reference sequence). Trimming at V came to 6 bases and at J to 9 bases, leaving 10 bases not matched to a gene. CDR3 loop: CASSQTGAPMPQHF. The CDR3 DNA sequence: TGTGCCAGCAGCCAGACAGGGGCCCCGATGCCCCAGCATTTT.

This chain joins TRBV18 and TRBJ1-1, with a possible D match to TRBD1 (6 bases). The germline V and J ends were trimmed by 5 bases and 0 bases, with 7 bases remaining between them. In germline, CDR1 is KGHSH, CDR2 LQKENI. This CDR3 is 13 amino acids long. CDR3 loop: CASSGTLNTEAFF. The CDR3, as DNA: TGTGCCAGCTCAGGGACATTGAACACTGAAGCTTTCTTT.

This clone has a single count. The CDR3 nucleotides read TGTGCCAGCAGCTTAAAGGGACAGGGCACTGAAGCTTTCTTT. Translation: CASSLKGQGTEAFF. This chain uses TRBV7-8 with TRBJ1-1, with TRBD1 identical over 9 bases. Germline V gives CDR1 SGHVS, CDR2 FQNEAQ. This CDR3 has 14 residues. Trimming took 2 bases from V and 4 from J; bases not matched to a gene: 2. Full variable domain (missing parts from reference TRBV7-8 and TRBJ1-1): GAGVSQSPRYKVAKRGQDVALRCDPISGHVSLFWYQQALGQGPEFLTYFQNEAQLDKSGLPSDRFFAERPEGSVSTLKIQRTQQEDSAVYLCASSLKGQGTEAFFGQGTRLTVV.